At least ten counts were recorded for the clone carrying this TCR beta chain. What it recognizes is unknown. V was clipped by 6 bases and J by 11 bases, with 23 bases between them. Germline V gives CDR1 MNHEY, CDR2 SVGAGI. There are 15 residues in the CDR3. Germline DNA was extracted alongside blood RNA, which was obtained from unsorted whole blood. This entry is derived from a study of tumor-infiltrating lymphocytes in primary liver carcinoma. TCR beta cDNA was made from 500 ng total RNA with a constant-region primer. Investigators got TCR beta libraries out of three nested multiplex PCR rounds, done with slightly modified ARM-PCR. Each of the first two PCR rounds ran approximately 9 cycles with TRBV1-TRBV30 forward and C-beta reverse primers. TCRdb reanalysed the multiplex PCR reads using MiXCR and keeps one entry per CDR3 protein. The data contain fewer than 350,000 distinct CDR3 sequences, approximately 65% of them singletons.

Study findings and constraints: Top-250-clone fractions were significantly higher in tumors than in blood (p = 0.039).

Sequences were obtained from peripheral blood. V usage is TRBV6-5 and J usage is TRBJ1-5; D remains unclear. This TCR was recovered from a man aged 35-49 years with primary liver carcinoma and hepatitis B virus infection. The CDR3 sequence is CASSQSSHPIWTQHF. CDR3 in DNA: TGTGCCAGCAGCCAGTCGTCGCACCCCATCTGGACCCAGCATTTT.